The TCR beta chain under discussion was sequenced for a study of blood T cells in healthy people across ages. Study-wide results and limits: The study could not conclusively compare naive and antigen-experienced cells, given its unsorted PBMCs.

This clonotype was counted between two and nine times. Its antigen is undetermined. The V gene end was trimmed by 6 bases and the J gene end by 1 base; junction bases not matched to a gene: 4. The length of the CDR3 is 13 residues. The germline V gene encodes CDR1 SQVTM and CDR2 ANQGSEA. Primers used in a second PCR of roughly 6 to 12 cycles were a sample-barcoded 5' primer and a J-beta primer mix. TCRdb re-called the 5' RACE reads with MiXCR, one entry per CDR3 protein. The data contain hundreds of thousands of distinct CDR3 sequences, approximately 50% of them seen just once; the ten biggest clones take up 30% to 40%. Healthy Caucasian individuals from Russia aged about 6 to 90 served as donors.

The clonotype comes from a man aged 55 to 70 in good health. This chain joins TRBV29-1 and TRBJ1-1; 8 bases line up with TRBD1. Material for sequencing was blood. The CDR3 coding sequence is TGCAGCGTAACCGGGACAGGGAACACTGAAGCTTTCTTT. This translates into CSVTGTGNTEAFF.